This T cell receptor (beta chain) was recorded in a study of untreated major depressive disorder. General observations from the study: TRBV05-01 (Vbeta 5.1) usage was higher in CD4+ T cells of depressed patients than controls.

As to this clone: Antigen unknown.

The CDR3 length is 12 residues. Germline CDR1 is KGHSH and CDR2 is LQKENI. V was shortened by 2 bases and J by 6 bases, with 6 bases between the two germline ends. Method: immunoSEQ multiplex PCR; TCRdb's copy keeps in-frame clones and lacks some. The top ten hold more than 0.55% of the sample, which has under 20,000 clones, roughly 90% seen once. This receptor was taken from a woman aged 40-49 years with major depressive disorder. The sequencing input was CD4+ T cells from PBMCs. The chain links TRBV18 to TRBJ2-3; D is ambiguous. CDR3 region: CASSPEQDTQYF. CDR3 nucleotide sequence: TGTGCCAGCTCACCAGAACAGGATACGCAGTATTTT.